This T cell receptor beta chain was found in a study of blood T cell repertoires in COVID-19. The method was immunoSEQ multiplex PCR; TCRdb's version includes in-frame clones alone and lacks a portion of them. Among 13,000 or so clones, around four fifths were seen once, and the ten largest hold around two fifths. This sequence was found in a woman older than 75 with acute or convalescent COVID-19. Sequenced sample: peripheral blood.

The CDR3 here is CSVSPGQAYGYTF. The CDR3 DNA follows: TGCAGCGTTTCTCCGGGACAGGCATATGGCTACACCTTC. This chain connects TRBV29-1 to TRBJ1-2, with 8 nucleotides matching TRBD1. The CDR3 consists of 13 residues. Germline V gene lookup returns CDR1 SQVTM and CDR2 ANQGSEA. V was pared by 5 bases and J by 5 bases, with 7 bases of the junction left unmatched.